The subject of this entry is one T cell receptor beta chain. Its target is not known. Every single participant having HIV got treatment inside the United States. Held in samples before DNA extraction were roughly 1-10 million cryopreserved PBMC. This sample stems from a study of long-term antiretroviral therapy in people with HIV. At the survey level, the v3.0 immunoSEQ assay was run. Profiling relied on immunoSEQ multiplex PCR, and the TCRdb table lists in-frame clones only, not all of them. The repertoire holds approximately 25,000 clones, with around 77% as singletons. Study conclusions and caveats: Versus controls, repertoires in people with HIV had narrower CDR3 length ranges. Although diversity increased after ART, it remained lower than in transplant donor controls.

CDR1 and CDR2 from the germline V gene are ENHRY and SYGVKD. The CDR3 is 14 amino acids. V was clipped by 7 bases and J by 10 bases; unmatched bases: 11. Source: unsorted PBMCs, taken 2.1 years after starting antiretroviral therapy. The chain has TRBV10-3 and TRBJ2-1; 9 bases align to TRBD2. The clonotype originates from a man aged 30 to 45 with HIV. The CDR3 is CAITTELAGSEQFF. The CDR3 DNA reads TGTGCCATCACGACGGAGCTAGCGGGATCCGAGCAGTTCTTC.